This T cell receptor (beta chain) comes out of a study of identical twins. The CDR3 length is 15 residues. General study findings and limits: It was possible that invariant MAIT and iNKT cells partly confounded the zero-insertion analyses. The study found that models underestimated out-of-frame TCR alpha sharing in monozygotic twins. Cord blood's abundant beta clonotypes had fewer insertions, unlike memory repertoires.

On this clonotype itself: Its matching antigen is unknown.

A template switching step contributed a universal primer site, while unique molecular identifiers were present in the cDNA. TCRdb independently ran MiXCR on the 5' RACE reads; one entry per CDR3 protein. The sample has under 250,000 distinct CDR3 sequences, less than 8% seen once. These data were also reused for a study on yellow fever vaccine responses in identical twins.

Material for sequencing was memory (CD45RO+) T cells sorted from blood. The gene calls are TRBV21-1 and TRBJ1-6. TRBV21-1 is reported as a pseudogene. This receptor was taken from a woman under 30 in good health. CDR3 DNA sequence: TGTGCCAGCAGCACCGAATCGCGGGTGCGTTCACCCCTCCACTTT. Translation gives CASSTESRVRSPLHF.